These 12 T cell receptor beta chains originate from one sample sequenced in a study of cytomegalovirus exposure and HLA in healthy donors. PCR primers comprised 60 Vbeta and 13 Jbeta primers. Data came from immunoSEQ multiplex PCR; TCRdb stores just in-frame clones and leaves some out. The sample carries about 180,000 clones, roughly 81% recorded once. Sequenced: PBMCs. These receptors came from a young woman in good health and CMV-seropositive.

This chain joins TRBV6-6 and TRBJ2-7, with TRBD1 matching 7 bases. The J segment lost 0 bases and the V segment lost 6 bases, leaving 5 bases of the junction unmatched. Germline CDR1 reads MNHNY; CDR2 reads SVGAGI (reference sequence). The CDR3 is 14 amino acids. CDR3 region: CASRPGQSSYEQYF. DNA of the CDR3: TGTGCCAGCAGGCCGGGACAGAGCTCCTACGAGCAGTACTTC.

This chain links TRBV5-5 with TRBJ1-3; D uncertain. Germline V gene sequence: CDR1 SGHKS, CDR2 YYEKEE (reference sequence). The CDR3 spans 15 residues. The V end lost 3 bases, the J end lost 0 bases, and 10 bases lay between the germline ends. Here the CDR3 DNA reads TGTGCCAGCAGCTCGTATCAGGCCTCTGGAAACACCATATATTTT. Translated, it gives CASSSYQASGNTIYF.

J is TRBJ2-7 and V is TRBV29-1; a weak D match, TRBD1 (5 bases). The germline V gene encodes CDR1 SQVTM and CDR2 ANQGSEA. This CDR3 spans 12 amino acids. The CDR3 is CRLAVREGEQYF. DNA of the CDR3: TGCAGGTTGGCAGTCAGGGAAGGGGAGCAGTACTTC.

V is TRBV7-2 and J is TRBJ1-6; D might be TRBD1 (5 bases). Germline V gene data show CDR1 as SGHTA and CDR2 as FQGNSA. Trimming stripped 2 bases from V and 6 bases from J, with 14 bases between. The length of the CDR3 is 16 residues. The CDR3 sequence: CASSLPRRDGNSPLHF. The CDR3 DNA reads as TGTGCCAGCAGCTTACCCCGCAGGGATGGTAATTCACCCCTCCACTTT.

The chain carries TRBV5-1 and TRBJ2-2; 10 nucleotides line up with TRBD2. Germline V gene sequence: CDR1 SGHRS, CDR2 YFSETQ. This CDR3 region has 15 residues. V lost 3 bases and J lost 1; bases outside the gene matches: 0. CDR3: CASSSSGRNTGELFF. The CDR3 nucleotides read TGCGCCAGCAGCTCTAGCGGGAGGAACACCGGGGAGCTGTTTTTT.

The chain is built from TRBV19 and TRBJ1-4, with 12 bases lining up with TRBD1. The ends lost 6 bases at V and 2 bases at J; junction bases unmatched: 13. The CDR3 loop spans 19 amino acids. CDR1 and CDR2 (germline): LNHDA, SQIVND (reference sequence). The CDR3 DNA reads as TGTGCCAGTAGCCGCAACGCCGGGACAGGGGGCGCGACTAATGAAAAACTGTTTTTT. Its translation is CASSRNAGTGGATNEKLFF.

The gene calls are TRBV7-2 and TRBJ1-1, with TRBD1 identical over 9 bases. Germline V CDR1 and CDR2: SGHTA, FQGNSA. The CDR3 totals 14 residues. V lost 3 bases, J lost 7 bases, and 6 bases stayed unmatched. CDR3 DNA: TGTGCCAGCAGCTTTAGGCCGGGACAGGGTGAAGCTTTCTTT. Translated: CASSFRPGQGEAFF.

V usage is TRBV4-3 and J usage is TRBJ1-5; maybe TRBD1 (5 bases). Germline values: CDR1 LGHNA, CDR2 YSLEER. This CDR3 region has 13 residues. Trimming left V 3 bases short and J 6 bases short, with 9 bases between. The CDR3 protein is CASSQSQGQPQHF. Written as DNA, the CDR3 is TGCGCCAGCAGCCAGTCTCAGGGTCAGCCCCAGCATTTT.

The genes are TRBV11-2 and TRBJ2-3; 11 bases are shared with TRBD2. Germline loops: CDR1 SGHAT, CDR2 FQNNGV. The CDR3 sequence is 16 residues long. With V trimmed by 5 bases and J by 5 bases, 9 bases remained unmatched. The CDR3 is CASSASIAGGRDTQYF. The CDR3 DNA sequence: TGTGCCAGCAGCGCCAGCATAGCGGGGGGGAGAGATACGCAGTATTTT.

The chain employs TRBV6-1 and TRBJ2-3; D may be TRBD2 (6 bases). V was cut by 8 bases and J by 4 bases, with 13 bases left in between. Germline CDR1 is MNHNS and CDR2 is SASEGT. The CDR3 consists of 13 residues. CDR3 coding DNA: TGTGCCAGCTCGGAGGGTGGCCCAGATACGCAGTATTTT. Translating gives CASSEGGPDTQYF.

The chain uses TRBV29-1 and TRBJ2-3, with 8 bases fitting TRBD1. Germline CDR1 is SQVTM and CDR2 is ANQGSEA. With 5 bases clipped from V and 4 bases from J, the junction kept 5 bases outside the gene matches. The CDR3 consists of 13 residues. This CDR3 reads CSVTTGVADTQYF. The CDR3 nucleotides read TGCAGCGTTACGACAGGGGTGGCAGATACGCAGTATTTT.

The chain employs TRBV5-1 and TRBJ2-3, with a weak D call TRBD2 (5 bases). This CDR3 is 15 amino acids long. Germline CDR1 is SGHRS and CDR2 is YFSETQ. The germline V and J ends were trimmed by 0 bases and 1 base, with 9 bases remaining between them. The CDR3 loop is CASSLVGGGTDTQYF. The CDR3 region has the DNA TGCGCCAGCAGCTTGGTCGGAGGAGGCACAGATACGCAGTATTTT.